A single sample gave rise to the 13 T cell receptor beta chains below, sequenced in a study of T cells in Graves' hyperthyroidism and ophthalmopathy. RNA transcripts were the template for amplifying TCR beta CDR3 regions. A set of HTBI primers served as the primers for a first-round RT-PCR of the TCR CDR3. TCRdb itself ran the multiplex PCR reads through MiXCR, one entry per CDR3 protein. The sample shows around 350,000 distinct CDR3 sequences, over 12% of them seen only once. Sequenced sample: blood. The receptors come from a woman aged 55-69 years with Graves' ophthalmopathy.

This clonotype was seen more than once but under ten times. The V call is TRBV9, the J call TRBJ2-3; TRBD2 matches 7 bases. Germline CDR1 reads SGDLS; CDR2 reads YYNGEE. The length of the CDR3 is 15 residues. J gave up 0 bases and V 5 bases, and 6 bases lay outside the gene matches. CDR3 coding DNA: TGTGCCAGCAGACCCACTAGCGCCAGCACAGATACGCAGTATTTT. It is translated as CASRPTSASTDTQYF.

This clonotype was seen repeatedly, ten times or more. V is TRBV7-9 and J is TRBJ1-1, with D unclear. Looked up from germline, CDR1 is SEHNR and CDR2 is FQNEAQ (reference sequence). V dropped 4 bases and J dropped 0 bases, with 9 bases sitting between them. The CDR3 runs to 14 residues. The chain's CDR3 is CASSYQTLNTEAFF. The CDR3 DNA sequence: TGTGCCAGCAGCTACCAGACACTGAACACTGAAGCTTTCTTT. The full variable domain, with the rest looked up from reference TRBV7-9 and TRBJ1-1, is DTGVSQNPRHKITKRGQNVTFRCDPISEHNRLYWYRQTLGQGPEFLTYFQNEAQLEKSRLLSDRFSAERPKGSFSTLEIQRTEQGDSAMYLCASSYQTLNTEAFFGQGTRLTVV.

This clonotype was recorded at least ten times. The chain combines TRBV12-3 or TRBV12-4 with TRBJ2-5, with 10 bases lining up with TRBD1. The V segment lost 2 bases and the J segment 4 bases; nucleotides outside the gene matches: 7. The CDR3 is 16 residues long. CDR3 protein: CASSLSGQGMGETQYF. In DNA form, the CDR3 reads TGTGCCAGCAGTTTATCGGGACAGGGGATGGGAGAGACCCAGTACTTC.

This clonotype was seen at least ten times. The rearrangement uses TRBV7-8 and TRBJ2-1; D possibly corresponds to TRBD1 (5 bases). CDR1 and CDR2 from the germline V gene are SGHVS and FQNEAQ. V was clipped by 0 bases and J by 4 bases, with 13 bases between them. The CDR3 runs 16 residues. CDR3 amino acids: CASSLADTTLYNEQFF. In DNA, the CDR3 is TGTGCCAGCAGCTTAGCGGACACAACATTGTACAATGAGCAGTTCTTC.

This clonotype was found a few times. V gene TRBV20-1 combines with J gene TRBJ1-1; no reliable D call. The CDR3 runs 11 residues. Germline CDR1 DFQATT, CDR2 SNEGSKA (reference sequence). V lost 6 bases, J lost 8 bases, and 13 bases lay in between. The chain's CDR3 is CSAPDGAEAFF. CDR3 nucleotide sequence: TGCAGTGCACCCGACGGCGCCGAAGCTTTCTTT.

This clonotype appeared many times. This chain uses TRBV28 with TRBJ2-7, with 10 bases lining up with TRBD1. The CDR3 runs 14 residues. The J segment lost 1 base and the V segment lost 7 bases, leaving 4 bases of the junction unmatched. The germline V gene encodes CDR1 MDHEN and CDR2 SYDVKM. The CDR3 spells CASTSGQGSYEQYF. In DNA form, the CDR3 reads TGTGCCAGCACCTCGGGACAGGGGTCCTACGAGCAGTACTTC. The full variable domain, completed using reference TRBV28 and TRBJ2-7, is DVKVTQSSRYLVKRTGEKVFLECVQDMDHENMFWYRQDPGLGLRLIYFSYDVKMKEKGDIPEGYSVSREKKERFSLILESASTNQTSMYLCASTSGQGSYEQYFGPGTRLTVT.

The rearrangement uses TRBV19 and TRBJ2-7; the D is unclear. Looked up from germline, CDR1 is LNHDA and CDR2 is SQIVND (reference sequence). V was pared by 3 bases and J by 3 bases, with 9 bases between. The CDR3 has 13 residues. The CDR3 spells CASSISPIYEQYF. The CDR3 DNA reads TGTGCCAGTAGTATCAGTCCGATCTACGAGCAGTACTTC.

This clonotype has at least ten counts. This chain's CDR3 is CASSFSLAGVIQQFF. The CDR3 DNA is TGTGCCAGCAGCTTCTCACTAGCGGGAGTAATTCAGCAGTTCTTC. The chain recombines TRBV7-2 with TRBJ2-1, with 11 bases lining up with TRBD2. This CDR3 spans 15 amino acids. Germline CDR1 SGHTA, CDR2 FQGNSA. V was pared by 3 bases and J by 11 bases, with 9 bases of the junction left unmatched.

Many counts were recorded for this clonotype. The V gene is TRBV7-2, the J gene TRBJ2-3; 12 positions match TRBD2. V dropped 5 bases and J dropped 9; count of bases not matched to a gene: 3. CDR1 and CDR2 from the germline V gene are SGHTA and FQGNSA. The CDR3 totals 13 residues. The CDR3 bases are TGTGCCAGCAGCCCACTAGCGGGAGGAACGCAGTATTTT. Encoded protein: CASSPLAGGTQYF.

Ten or more counts support this clonotype. The V and J genes are TRBV30 and TRBJ2-6; D remains unclear. This CDR3 contains 15 residues. From germline, CDR1 is GTSNPN and CDR2 SVGIG (reference sequence). Trimming pared 8 bases from V and 0 bases from J, leaving 14 bases between. CDR3 residues: CALTDRASGANVLTF. CDR3 coding DNA: TGTGCCCTTACGGACCGAGCCTCTGGGGCCAACGTCCTGACTTTC.

This rearrangement joins TRBV19 to TRBJ2-2; 9 bases are shared with TRBD1. V lost 5 bases to trimming and J lost 5 bases; unmatched junction nucleotides: 9. The germline CDR1 and CDR2 sequences are LNHDA and SQIVND (reference sequence). The CDR3 runs to 16 residues. CDR3 loop: CASSPLDRGITGELFF. The DNA for the CDR3 is TGTGCCAGTAGTCCTCTAGACAGGGGGATTACCGGGGAGCTGTTTTTT.

Of note for this clonotype: It may be a read error: a sequence one base away is much more abundant. V gene TRBV5-6 combines with J gene TRBJ1-2, with TRBD1 matching over 7 bases. V trimming: 4 bases; J trimming: 8 bases; junction bases outside the gene matches: 8. The CDR3 covers 13 residues. Per the germline V gene, CDR1 is SGHDT and CDR2 is YYEEEE. CDR3 sequence reads: CASSAKGAQGYTF. In DNA form, the CDR3 reads TGTGCCAGCAGCGCAAAGGGGGCGCAAGGCTACACCTTC.

This clonotype was counted at least ten times. This chain uses TRBV11-2 with TRBJ2-1; 14 bases are a match to TRBD2. With 1 base clipped from V and 12 bases from J, the junction kept 11 bases outside the gene matches. Germline loops: CDR1 SGHAT, CDR2 FQNNGV. The CDR3 length is 17 residues. The CDR3 sequence: CASSLVPTSGRGRGQFF. For the CDR3, the DNA is TGTGCCAGCAGCTTAGTCCCGACTAGCGGGAGGGGGAGGGGGCAGTTCTTC.